Listed below are T cell receptor beta chains from one sample, sequenced in a study of cytomegalovirus exposure and HLA in healthy donors. Produced via immunoSEQ multiplex PCR; TCRdb's table is partial and in-frame only. Of some 200,000 clones listed, roughly 89% were seen once; the top ten hold 0.9% to 1.1%. The specimen sequenced was PBMCs. These receptors were obtained from a woman under 30 in good health and CMV-seronegative. CDR3s include the opening cysteine and the closing phenylalanine or tryptophan. A D gene is named only where the DNA matches it firmly. Only some rows state a clone size, as once, few, many or a class for expanded clones.

v_call: TRBV4-1
j_call: TRBJ2-7
d_call: NA
clone_size: NA
cdr3_aa: CASSQDSPYEQYF
cdr3_nt: TGCGCCAGCAGCCAGGACAGCCCCTACGAGCAGTACTTC

v_call: TRBV6-6
j_call: TRBJ2-5
d_call: TRBD1
clone_size: NA
cdr3_aa: CASSSAGTGRTQYF
cdr3_nt: TGTGCCAGCAGTTCGGCTGGGACAGGAAGGACCCAGTACTTC

v_call: TRBV9
j_call: TRBJ2-3
d_call: NA
clone_size: NA
cdr3_aa: CASSVTHTDTQYF
cdr3_nt: TGTGCCAGCAGCGTAACACATACAGATACGCAGTATTTT

v_call: TRBV7-9
j_call: TRBJ2-7
d_call: TRBD1
clone_size: NA
cdr3_aa: CASSSDRTGGRSYEQYF
cdr3_nt: TGTGCCAGCAGCTCAGACCGGACAGGGGGACGATCCTACGAGCAGTACTTC

v_call: TRBV7-9
j_call: TRBJ2-2
d_call: NA
clone_size: NA
cdr3_aa: CASSLVRTGSTGELFF
cdr3_nt: TGTGCCAGCAGCTTAGTTAGAACAGGGAGCACCGGGGAGCTGTTTTTT

v_call: TRBV30
j_call: TRBJ2-6
d_call: TRBD1
clone_size: NA
cdr3_aa: CAWTRDRVTSGANVLTF
cdr3_nt: TGTGCCTGGACCAGGGACAGGGTTACTTCCGGGGCCAACGTCCTGACTTTC

v_call: TRBV18
j_call: TRBJ2-3
d_call: NA
clone_size: NA
cdr3_aa: CASSPTRTDTQYF
cdr3_nt: TGTGCCAGCTCACCGACACGCACAGATACGCAGTATTTT

v_call: TRBV6-1
j_call: TRBJ1-5
d_call: TRBD1
clone_size: NA
cdr3_aa: CASKAGTALFPQHF
cdr3_nt: TGTGCCAGCAAGGCCGGGACAGCTTTATTTCCCCAGCATTTT

v_call: TRBV11-2
j_call: TRBJ1-2
d_call: TRBD1
clone_size: NA
cdr3_aa: CASSPLTGGGYTF
cdr3_nt: TGTGCCAGCAGCCCCCTGACAGGGGGTGGCTACACCTTC

v_call: TRBV7-6
j_call: TRBJ2-3
d_call: TRBD2
clone_size: NA
cdr3_aa: CASSPGRDTQYF
cdr3_nt: TGTGCCAGCAGCCCCGGGAGGGATACGCAGTATTTT

v_call: TRBV19
j_call: TRBJ2-7
d_call: TRBD1
clone_size: NA
cdr3_aa: CASSFSGTGYEQYF
cdr3_nt: TGTGCCAGTAGTTTCTCCGGGACAGGCTACGAGCAGTACTTC

v_call: TRBV5-1
j_call: TRBJ2-1
d_call: NA
clone_size: NA
cdr3_aa: CASSLLIGAQAGEQFF
cdr3_nt: TGCGCCAGCAGCTTACTTATCGGTGCCCAGGCGGGTGAGCAGTTCTTC

v_call: TRBV4-2
j_call: TRBJ2-1
d_call: NA
clone_size: once
cdr3_aa: CASSPNQRSSYNEQFF
cdr3_nt: TGTGCCAGCAGCCCAAACCAAAGGAGCTCCTACAATGAGCAGTTCTTC

v_call: TRBV7-2
j_call: TRBJ2-7
d_call: TRBD2
clone_size: NA
cdr3_aa: CASSLGLAGSSYEQYF
cdr3_nt: TGTGCCAGCAGCTTAGGACTAGCGGGAAGCTCCTACGAGCAGTACTTC

v_call: TRBV27
j_call: TRBJ1-5
d_call: NA
clone_size: NA
cdr3_aa: CASSTTSSNQPQHF
cdr3_nt: TGTGCCAGCAGTACAACCAGTAGCAATCAGCCCCAGCATTTT

v_call: TRBV27
j_call: TRBJ1-2
d_call: NA
clone_size: NA
cdr3_aa: CASSQTGRGGDGYTF
cdr3_nt: TGTGCCAGCAGTCAGACCGGGAGGGGGGGGGATGGCTACACCTTC

v_call: TRBV4-2
j_call: TRBJ2-1
d_call: TRBD2
clone_size: NA
cdr3_aa: CASSRVGGVTSGRPDEQFF
cdr3_nt: TGTGCCAGCAGCCGGGTCGGGGGTGTGACTAGCGGGAGACCGGATGAGCAGTTCTTC